This T cell receptor (beta chain) was identified during a study of cytomegalovirus exposure and HLA in healthy donors. Points from the study as a whole: Later work showed greater clonal expansion in HLA-associated TCR beta chains than in equally common others. Later analysis demonstrated an association between a missense DCLRE1C variant and TCR beta V- and J-gene trimming. The authors enumerated 164 TCR beta chains as linked to cytomegalovirus. For cytomegalovirus status, the classifier reportedly gave diagnoses with high specificity and sensitivity.

As concerns this clone: The target antigen is unknown.

The CDR3 covers 15 residues. The germline V gene has CDR1 MNHEY and CDR2 SMNVEV (reference sequence). The ends were cut back, 1 base at V and 6 bases at J, with 12 bases in the middle. PCR employed 60 Vbeta and 13 Jbeta primers. Here immunoSEQ multiplex PCR was the method, and the copy in TCRdb shows in-frame clones only, minus some. The table has some 180,000 clones, more than 70% seen once. The sequenced sample consisted of PBMCs. The V call is TRBV27, the J call TRBJ2-2; possibly TRBD2 for D (5 bases). This clonotype was sampled from a man aged 35-49 years in good health and CMV-seropositive. The CDR3 loop is CASSLLRGSAGELFF. CDR3 bases: TGTGCCAGCAGTTTATTACGGGGAAGCGCCGGGGAGCTGTTTTTT.